This T cell receptor (beta chain) was sequenced in a study of T cells in Graves' hyperthyroidism and ophthalmopathy. At least ten counts were recorded for this clonotype. RNA transcripts were the template for amplifying TCR beta CDR3 regions. A set of HTBI primers served as the primers for a first-round RT-PCR of the TCR CDR3. Using its own MiXCR run on the multiplex PCR reads, TCRdb lists one record per CDR3 protein. The table includes over 700,000 distinct CDR3 sequences, 30% to 40% detected once. The length of the CDR3 is 15 residues. With 5 bases clipped from V and 6 bases from J, the junction kept 12 bases outside the gene matches. Per the germline V gene, CDR1 is SEHNR and CDR2 is FQNEAQ (reference sequence). A patient was excluded if there was uncontrolled infection, other autoimmune disease, pregnancy or lactation. Every diagnosis used clinical symptoms, serum thyroxine and TRAb, thyroid ultrasound and orbital computed tomography.

The receptor was derived from a woman in her forties with Graves' hyperthyroidism. The sequenced sample consisted of blood. J is TRBJ2-5 and V is TRBV7-9; the match to TRBD1 covers 7 bases. The CDR3 DNA follows: TGTGCCAGCAGCCTAGGACAGGTAGCGATGAAGACCCAGTACTTC. Protein sequence: CASSLGQVAMKTQYF.